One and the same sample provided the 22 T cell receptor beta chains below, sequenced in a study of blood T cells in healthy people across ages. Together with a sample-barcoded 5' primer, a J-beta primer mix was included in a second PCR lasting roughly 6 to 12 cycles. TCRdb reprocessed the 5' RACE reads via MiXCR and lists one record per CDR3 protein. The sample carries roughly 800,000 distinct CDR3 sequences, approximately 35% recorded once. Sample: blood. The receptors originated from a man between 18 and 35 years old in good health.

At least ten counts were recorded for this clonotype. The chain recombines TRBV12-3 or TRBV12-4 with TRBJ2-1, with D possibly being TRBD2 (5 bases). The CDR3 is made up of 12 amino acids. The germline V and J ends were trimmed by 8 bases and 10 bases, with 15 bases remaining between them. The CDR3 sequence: CASAEGNTEQFF. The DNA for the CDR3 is TGTGCCAGCGCCGAGGGCAACACCGAGCAGTTCTTC.

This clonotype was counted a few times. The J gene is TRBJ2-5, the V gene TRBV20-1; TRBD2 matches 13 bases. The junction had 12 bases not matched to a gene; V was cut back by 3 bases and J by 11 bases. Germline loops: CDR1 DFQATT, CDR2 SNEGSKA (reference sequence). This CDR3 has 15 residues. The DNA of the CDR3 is TGCAGTGCTAGTTCTGGGACTAGCGGGAATGGGGAGCAGTACTTC. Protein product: CSASSGTSGNGEQYF.

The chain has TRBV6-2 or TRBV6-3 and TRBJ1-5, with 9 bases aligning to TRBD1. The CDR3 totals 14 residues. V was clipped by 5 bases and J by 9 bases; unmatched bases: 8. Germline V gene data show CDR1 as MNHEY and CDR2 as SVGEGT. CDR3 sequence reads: CASSLGQGFGPQHF. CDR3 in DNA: TGTGCCAGCAGTCTGGGACAGGGCTTCGGGCCCCAGCATTTT.

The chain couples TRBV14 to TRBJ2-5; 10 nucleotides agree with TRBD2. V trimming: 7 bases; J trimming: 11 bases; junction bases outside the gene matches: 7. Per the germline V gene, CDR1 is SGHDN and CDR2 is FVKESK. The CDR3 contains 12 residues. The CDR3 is CASTLAGGRQYF. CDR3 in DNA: TGTGCCAGCACCTTAGCGGGGGGCAGGCAGTACTTC.

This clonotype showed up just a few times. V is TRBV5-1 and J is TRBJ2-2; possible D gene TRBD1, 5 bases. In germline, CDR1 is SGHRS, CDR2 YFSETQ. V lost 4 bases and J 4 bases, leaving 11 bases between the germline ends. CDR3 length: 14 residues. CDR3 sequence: CASSVDRSTGELFF. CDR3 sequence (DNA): TGCGCCAGCAGCGTTGACAGATCCACCGGGGAGCTGTTTTTT.

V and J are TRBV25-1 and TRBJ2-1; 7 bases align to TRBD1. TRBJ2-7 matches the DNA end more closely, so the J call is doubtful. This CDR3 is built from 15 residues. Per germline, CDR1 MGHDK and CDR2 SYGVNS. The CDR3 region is CASSRDRVSYNEQYF. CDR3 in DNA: TGTGCCAGCAGTAGGGACAGAGTCTCCTACAATGAGCAGTACTTC.

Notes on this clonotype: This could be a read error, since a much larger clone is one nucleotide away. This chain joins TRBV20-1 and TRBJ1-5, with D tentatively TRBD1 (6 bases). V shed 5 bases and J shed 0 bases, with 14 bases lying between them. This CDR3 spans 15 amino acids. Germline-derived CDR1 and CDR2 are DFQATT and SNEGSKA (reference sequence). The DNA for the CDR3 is TGCAGTGCTCCTGGGGGCGAGTATAGCAATCAGCCCCAGCATTTT. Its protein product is CSAPGGEYSNQPQHF.

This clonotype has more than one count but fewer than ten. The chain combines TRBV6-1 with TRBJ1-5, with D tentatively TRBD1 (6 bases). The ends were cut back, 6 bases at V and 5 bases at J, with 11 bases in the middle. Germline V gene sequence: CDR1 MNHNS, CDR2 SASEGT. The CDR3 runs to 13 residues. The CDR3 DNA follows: TGTGCCAGCAGGGCTTACAGGGATCAGCCCCAGCATTTT. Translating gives CASRAYRDQPQHF.

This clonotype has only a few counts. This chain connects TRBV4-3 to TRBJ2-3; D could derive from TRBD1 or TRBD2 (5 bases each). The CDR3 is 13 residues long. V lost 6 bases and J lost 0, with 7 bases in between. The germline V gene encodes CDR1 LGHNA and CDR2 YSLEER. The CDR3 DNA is TGCGCCAGCAGGGGGGTGAGCACAGATACGCAGTATTTT. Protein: CASRGVSTDTQYF.

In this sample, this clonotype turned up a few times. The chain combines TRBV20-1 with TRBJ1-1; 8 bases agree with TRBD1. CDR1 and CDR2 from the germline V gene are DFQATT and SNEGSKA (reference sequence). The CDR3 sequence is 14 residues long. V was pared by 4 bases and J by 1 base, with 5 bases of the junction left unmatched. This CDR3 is CSATMTGANTEAFF. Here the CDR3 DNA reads TGCAGTGCTACCATGACAGGGGCGAACACTGAAGCTTTCTTT.

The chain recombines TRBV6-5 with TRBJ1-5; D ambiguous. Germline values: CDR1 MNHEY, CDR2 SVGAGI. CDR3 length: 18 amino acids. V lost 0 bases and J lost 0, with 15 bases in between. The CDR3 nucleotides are TGTGCCAGCAGTTACTCCGTCCGAGGCCGTTATAGCAATCAGCCCCAGCATTTT. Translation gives CASSYSVRGRYSNQPQHF.

The CDR3 sequence: CAISESVQNEQYF. The DNA of the CDR3 is TGTGCCATCAGTGAGTCGGTACAGAACGAGCAGTACTTC. The rearrangement uses TRBV10-3 and TRBJ2-7; D ambiguous. V lost 0 bases, J lost 5 bases, and 8 bases lay in between. The CDR3 sequence is 13 residues long. Germline CDR1 is ENHRY and CDR2 is SYGVKD.

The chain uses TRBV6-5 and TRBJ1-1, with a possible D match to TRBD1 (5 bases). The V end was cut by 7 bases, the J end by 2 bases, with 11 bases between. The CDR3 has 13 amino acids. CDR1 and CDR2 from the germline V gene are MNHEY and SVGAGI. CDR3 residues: CASNRQPNTEAFF. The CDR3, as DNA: TGTGCCAGCAACAGACAGCCTAACACTGAAGCTTTCTTT.

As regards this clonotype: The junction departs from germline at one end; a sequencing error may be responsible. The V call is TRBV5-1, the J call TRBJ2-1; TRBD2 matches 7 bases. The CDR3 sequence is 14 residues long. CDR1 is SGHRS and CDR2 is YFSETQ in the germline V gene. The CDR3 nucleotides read TGCGCCAGCAGCACACACCGGGACTACAATGGGCAGTTCTTC. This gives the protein CASSTHRDYNGQFF.

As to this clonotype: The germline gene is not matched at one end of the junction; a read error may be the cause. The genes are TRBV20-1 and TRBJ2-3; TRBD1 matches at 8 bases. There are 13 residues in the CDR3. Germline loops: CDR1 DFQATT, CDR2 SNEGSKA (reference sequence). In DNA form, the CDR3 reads TGTAGTGCTGGTCAGGGGGCTGGAGATACGCAGTATTTT. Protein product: CSAGQGAGDTQYF.

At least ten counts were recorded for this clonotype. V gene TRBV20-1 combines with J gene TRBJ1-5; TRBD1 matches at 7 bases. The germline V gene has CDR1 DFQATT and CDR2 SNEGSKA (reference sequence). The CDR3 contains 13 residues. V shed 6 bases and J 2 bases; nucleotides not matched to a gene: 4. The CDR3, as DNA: TGCAGTGCACCTGGACAGGGCAATCAGCCCCAGCATTTT. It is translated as CSAPGQGNQPQHF.

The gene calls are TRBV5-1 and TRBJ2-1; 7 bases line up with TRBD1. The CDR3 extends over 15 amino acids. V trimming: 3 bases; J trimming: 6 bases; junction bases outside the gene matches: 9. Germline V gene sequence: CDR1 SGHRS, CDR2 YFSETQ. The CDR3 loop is CASSSGQVVVNEQFF. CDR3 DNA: TGCGCCAGCAGCTCTGGACAGGTTGTGGTCAATGAGCAGTTCTTC. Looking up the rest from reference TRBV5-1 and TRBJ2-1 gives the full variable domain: KAGVTQTPRYLIKTRGQQVTLSCSPISGHRSVSWYQQTPGQGLQFLFEYFSETQRNKGNFPGRFSGRQFSNSRSEMNVSTLELGDSALYLCASSSGQVVVNEQFFGPGTRLTVL.

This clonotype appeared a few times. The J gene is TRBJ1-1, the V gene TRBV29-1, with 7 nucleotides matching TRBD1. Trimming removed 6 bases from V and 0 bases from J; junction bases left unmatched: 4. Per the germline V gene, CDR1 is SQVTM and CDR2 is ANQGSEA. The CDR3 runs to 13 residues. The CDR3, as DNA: TGCAGCGTCACCAGGGGGTTGAACACTGAAGCTTTCTTT. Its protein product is CSVTRGLNTEAFF.

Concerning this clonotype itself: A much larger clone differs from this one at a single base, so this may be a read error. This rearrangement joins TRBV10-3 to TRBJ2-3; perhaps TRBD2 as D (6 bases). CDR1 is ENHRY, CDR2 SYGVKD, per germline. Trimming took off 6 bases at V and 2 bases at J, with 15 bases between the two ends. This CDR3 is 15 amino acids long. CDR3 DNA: TGTGCCATCAGATATGACCGGGGGACCACAGATACGCAGTATTTT. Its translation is CAIRYDRGTTDTQYF.

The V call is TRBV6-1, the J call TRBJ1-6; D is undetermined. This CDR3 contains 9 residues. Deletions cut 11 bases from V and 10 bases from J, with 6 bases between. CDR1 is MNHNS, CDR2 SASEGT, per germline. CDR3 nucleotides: TGTGCCGCAGGCTCACCCCTCCACTTT. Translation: CAAGSPLHF.

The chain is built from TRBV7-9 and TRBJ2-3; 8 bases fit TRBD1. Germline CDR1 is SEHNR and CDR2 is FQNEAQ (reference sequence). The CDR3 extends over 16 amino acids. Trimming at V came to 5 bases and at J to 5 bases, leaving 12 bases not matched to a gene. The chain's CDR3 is CASSRGRGQGIDTQYF. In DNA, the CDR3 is TGTGCCAGCAGCCGCGGCAGGGGGCAAGGGATAGATACGCAGTATTTT.

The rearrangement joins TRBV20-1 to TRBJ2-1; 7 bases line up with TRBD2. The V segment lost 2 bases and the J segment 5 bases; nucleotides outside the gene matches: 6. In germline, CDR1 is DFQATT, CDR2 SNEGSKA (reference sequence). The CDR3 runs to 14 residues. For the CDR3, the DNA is TGCAGTGCTAGAAGCCCCCGGGGGGACAATGAGCAGTTCTTC. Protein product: CSARSPRGDNEQFF.